This entry describes one T cell receptor beta chain. This sample stems from a study of blood T cells in healthy people across ages. Primers used in a second PCR of about 7 to 12 cycles were a sample-barcoded 5' primer and a J-beta primer mix. TCRdb reprocessed the 5' RACE reads via MiXCR and lists one record per CDR3 protein. The sample contains over 950,000 distinct CDR3 sequences, roughly 51% of which appear only once. The V and J ends lost 4 bases and 3 bases respectively, with 9 bases between them. CDR3 size: 12 residues. The germline V gene has CDR1 SQVTM and CDR2 ANQGSEA. The chain recombines TRBV29-1 with TRBJ2-5, with TRBD1 as a possible D gene (6 bases). Sequencing was performed on blood. The receptor was isolated from a woman in her sixties in good health. The DNA of the CDR3 is TGCAGCGTTGCCAGGGGAAAAGAGACCCAGTACTTC. Translation: CSVARGKETQYF.